This T cell receptor beta chain was obtained from a study of CD8+CD57+ T cells in acquired aplastic anemia. About the research overall: DNA per sorted CD4+ or CD8+ sample ranged roughly 0.19 to 30 ug, averaging around 3.1 ug.

The study's findings and limits: Overlapping CD8+ CDR3 repertoires of patients and controls contained under 30 shared sequences. CD8+ Simpson's diversity did not differ significantly between patients and controls.

Trimming took off 0 bases at V and 11 bases at J, with 22 bases between the two ends. Germline CDR1 is SGDLS and CDR2 is YYNGEE. The CDR3 covers 16 residues. Researchers used genomic DNA as the template to profile TCR beta VDJ and CDR3. A single record per CDR3 protein comes from TCRdb applying MiXCR to the reads. This table has more than 250,000 distinct CDR3 sequences, around three fifths appearing once. This clonotype was counted a single time. Its antigen remains unidentified. Specimen: sorted CD4+, CD8+, or CD8+CD57+ T cells (not recorded which) from PBMCs. The chain combines TRBV9 with TRBJ2-3, with D perhaps TRBD2 (7 bases). This TCR was recovered from a human donor with severe aplastic anemia or a healthy control (not recorded which). CDR3 in amino acids: CASSVAMGGAYNEQYF. The CDR3 DNA sequence: TGTGCCAGCAGCGTAGCGATGGGGGGGGCCTACAATGAGCAGTATTTT.